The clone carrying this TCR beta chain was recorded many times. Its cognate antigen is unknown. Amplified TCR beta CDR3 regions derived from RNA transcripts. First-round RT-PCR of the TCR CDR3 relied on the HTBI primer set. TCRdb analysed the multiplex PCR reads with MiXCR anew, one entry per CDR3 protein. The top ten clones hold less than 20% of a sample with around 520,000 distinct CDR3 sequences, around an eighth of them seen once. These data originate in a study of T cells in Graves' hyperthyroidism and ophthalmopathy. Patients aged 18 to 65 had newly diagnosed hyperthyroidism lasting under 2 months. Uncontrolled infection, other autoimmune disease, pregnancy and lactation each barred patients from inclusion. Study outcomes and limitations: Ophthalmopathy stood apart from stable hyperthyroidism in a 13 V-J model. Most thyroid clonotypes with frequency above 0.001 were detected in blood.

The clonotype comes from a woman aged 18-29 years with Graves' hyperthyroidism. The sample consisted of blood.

The CDR3 DNA follows: TGTGCCACCCATACTAGCCCGCAAGAGACCCAGTACTTC. Its translation: CATHTSPQETQYF. The gene calls are TRBV2 and TRBJ2-5; possibly TRBD2 for D (6 bases). Germline values: CDR1 SNHLY, CDR2 FYNNEI. V was cut by 10 bases and J by 2 bases, with 14 bases left in between. This CDR3 spans 13 amino acids.